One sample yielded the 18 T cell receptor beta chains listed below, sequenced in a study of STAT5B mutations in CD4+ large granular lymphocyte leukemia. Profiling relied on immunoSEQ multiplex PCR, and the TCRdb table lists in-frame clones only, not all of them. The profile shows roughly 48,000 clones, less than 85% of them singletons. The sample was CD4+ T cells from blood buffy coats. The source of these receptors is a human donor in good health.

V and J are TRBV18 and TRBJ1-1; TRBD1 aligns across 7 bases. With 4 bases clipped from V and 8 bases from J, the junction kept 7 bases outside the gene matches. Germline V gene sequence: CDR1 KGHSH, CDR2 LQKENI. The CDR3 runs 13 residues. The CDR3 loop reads CASSLGTVPEAFF. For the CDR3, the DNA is TGTGCCAGCTCACTCGGGACAGTGCCCGAAGCTTTCTTT.

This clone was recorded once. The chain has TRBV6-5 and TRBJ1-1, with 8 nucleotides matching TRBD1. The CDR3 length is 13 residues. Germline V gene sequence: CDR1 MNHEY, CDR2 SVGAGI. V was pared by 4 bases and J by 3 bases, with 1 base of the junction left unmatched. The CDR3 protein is CASSLQGDTEAFF. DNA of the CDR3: TGTGCCAGCAGTTTACAGGGGGACACTGAAGCTTTCTTT.

The CDR3, as DNA: TGTGCCTGGAGTGTATCCGCGACAGCGAATAATGAAAAACTGTTTTTT. It encodes CAWSVSATANNEKLFF. The V call is TRBV30, the J call TRBJ1-4, with D perhaps matching TRBD1 (5 bases). CDR1 and CDR2 from the germline V gene are GTSNPN and SVGIG (reference sequence). V was clipped by 0 bases and J by 4 bases, with 15 bases between them. This CDR3 contains 16 residues.

CDR3 DNA sequence: TGTGCCAGCAGTGAATACTCGGAGAACACCATATATTTT. Translated, it gives CASSEYSENTIYF. The chain uses TRBV25-1 and TRBJ1-3; D unresolved. Trimming cost V 0 bases and J 7 bases, with 7 bases left between them. From germline, CDR1 is MGHDK and CDR2 SYGVNS. The CDR3 is 13 residues long.

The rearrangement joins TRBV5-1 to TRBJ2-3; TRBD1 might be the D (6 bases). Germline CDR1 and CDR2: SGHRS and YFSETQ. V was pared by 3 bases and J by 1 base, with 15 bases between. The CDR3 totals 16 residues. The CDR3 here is CASSSWDTSGTDTQYF. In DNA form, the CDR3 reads TGCGCCAGCAGCTCTTGGGACACGTCGGGCACAGATACGCAGTATTTT.

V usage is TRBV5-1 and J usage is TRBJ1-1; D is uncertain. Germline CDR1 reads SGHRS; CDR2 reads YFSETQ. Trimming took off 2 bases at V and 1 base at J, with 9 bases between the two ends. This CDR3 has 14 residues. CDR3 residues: CASSFGFGNTEAFF. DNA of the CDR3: TGCGCCAGCAGCTTCGGGTTTGGGAACACTGAAGCTTTCTTT.

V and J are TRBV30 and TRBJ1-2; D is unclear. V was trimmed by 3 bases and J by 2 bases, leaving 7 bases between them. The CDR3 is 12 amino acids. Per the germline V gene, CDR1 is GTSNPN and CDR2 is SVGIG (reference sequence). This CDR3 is CAWSPGNYGYTF. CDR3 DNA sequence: TGTGCCTGGAGCCCCGGCAACTATGGCTACACCTTC.

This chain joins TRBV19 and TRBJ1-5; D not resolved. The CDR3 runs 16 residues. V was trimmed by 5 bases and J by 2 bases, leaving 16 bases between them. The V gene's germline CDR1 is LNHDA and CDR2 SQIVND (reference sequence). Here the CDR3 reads CASSQAVFIGNQPQHF. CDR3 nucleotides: TGTGCCAGTAGTCAAGCAGTCTTTATAGGCAATCAGCCCCAGCATTTT. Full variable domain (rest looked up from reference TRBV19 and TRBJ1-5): DGGITQSPKYLFRKEGQNVTLSCEQNLNHDAMYWYRQDPGQGLRLIYYSQIVNDFQKGDIAEGYSVSREKKESFPLTVTSAQKNPTAFYLCASSQAVFIGNQPQHFGDGTRLSIL.

The CDR3 is CASSLASRTDSNQPQHF. In DNA form, the CDR3 reads TGTGCCAGCAGCTTGGCCAGCAGGACAGATAGCAATCAGCCCCAGCATTTT. The rearrangement links TRBV5-8 to TRBJ1-5, with D maybe TRBD1 (6 bases). V lost 0 bases, J lost 0 bases, and 13 bases lay in between. Germline V gene lookup returns CDR1 SGHTS and CDR2 YDEGEE. This CDR3 is built from 17 residues.

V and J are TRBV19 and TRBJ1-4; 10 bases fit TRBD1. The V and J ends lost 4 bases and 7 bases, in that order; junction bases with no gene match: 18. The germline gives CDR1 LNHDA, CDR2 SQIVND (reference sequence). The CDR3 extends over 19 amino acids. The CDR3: CASSTYYLRQGARSEKLFF. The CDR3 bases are TGTGCCAGTAGTACGTACTACCTGAGACAGGGGGCGCGGAGTGAAAAACTGTTTTTT.

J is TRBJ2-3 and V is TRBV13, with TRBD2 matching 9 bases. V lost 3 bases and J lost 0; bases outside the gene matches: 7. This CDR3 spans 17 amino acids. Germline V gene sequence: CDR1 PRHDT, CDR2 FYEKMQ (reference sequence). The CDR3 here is CASSLRLAGPSTDTQYF. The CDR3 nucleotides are TGTGCCAGCAGCTTGCGGCTAGCGGGGCCTAGCACAGATACGCAGTATTTT.

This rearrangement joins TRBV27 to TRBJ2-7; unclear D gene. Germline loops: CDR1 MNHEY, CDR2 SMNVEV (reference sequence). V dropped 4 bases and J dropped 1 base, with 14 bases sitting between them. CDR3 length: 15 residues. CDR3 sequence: CASSYGPHQSYEQYF. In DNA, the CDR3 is TGTGCCAGCAGTTACGGACCTCACCAATCCTACGAGCAGTACTTC.

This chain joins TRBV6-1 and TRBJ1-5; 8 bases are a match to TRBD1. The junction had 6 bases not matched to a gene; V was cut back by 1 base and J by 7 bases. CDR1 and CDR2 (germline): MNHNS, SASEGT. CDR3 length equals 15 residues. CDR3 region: CASSEGDRGTQPQHF. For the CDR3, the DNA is TGTGCCAGCAGTGAAGGCGACAGGGGCACCCAGCCCCAGCATTTT.

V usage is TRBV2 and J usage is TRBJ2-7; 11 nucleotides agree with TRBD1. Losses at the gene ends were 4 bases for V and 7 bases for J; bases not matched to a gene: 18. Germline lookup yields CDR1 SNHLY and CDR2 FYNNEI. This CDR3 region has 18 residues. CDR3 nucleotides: TGTGCCAGCAGTGGCGGACAGGGGGCACCTGACCTCCTAGGGGAGCAGTACTTC. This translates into CASSGGQGAPDLLGEQYF.

CDR3 coding DNA: TGTGCCAGCAGCGTAGGCAGGGCAGTGGATGGCTACACCTTC. As protein: CASSVGRAVDGYTF. The chain couples TRBV9 to TRBJ1-2; tentatively, D is TRBD1 (5 bases). Germline values: CDR1 SGDLS, CDR2 YYNGEE. There are 14 residues in the CDR3. Trimming removed 0 bases at V and 6 bases at J, with 12 bases between.

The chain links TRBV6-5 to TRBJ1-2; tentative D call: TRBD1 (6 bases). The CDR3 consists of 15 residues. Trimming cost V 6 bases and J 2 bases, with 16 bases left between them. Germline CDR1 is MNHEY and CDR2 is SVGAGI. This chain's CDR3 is CASSRGVASNYGYTF. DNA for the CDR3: TGTGCCAGCAGCAGGGGCGTCGCCTCGAACTATGGCTACACCTTC.

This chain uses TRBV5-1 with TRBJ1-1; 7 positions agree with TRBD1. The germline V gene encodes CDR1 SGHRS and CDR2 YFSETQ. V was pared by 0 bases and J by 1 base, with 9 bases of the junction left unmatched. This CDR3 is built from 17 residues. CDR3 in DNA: TGCGCCAGCAGCTTGGAACCCAGGGGGAACTCGAACACTGAAGCTTTCTTT. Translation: CASSLEPRGNSNTEAFF. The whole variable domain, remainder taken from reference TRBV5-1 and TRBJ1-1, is KAGVTQTPRYLIKTRGQQVTLSCSPISGHRSVSWYQQTPGQGLQFLFEYFSETQRNKGNFPGRFSGRQFSNSRSEMNVSTLELGDSALYLCASSLEPRGNSNTEAFFGQGTRLTVV.

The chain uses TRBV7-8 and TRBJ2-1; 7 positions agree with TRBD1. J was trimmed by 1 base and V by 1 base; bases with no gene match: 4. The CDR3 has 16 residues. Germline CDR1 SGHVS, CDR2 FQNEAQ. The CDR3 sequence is CASSLVAQGSYNEQFF. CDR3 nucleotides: TGTGCCAGCAGCTTAGTCGCACAGGGGTCCTACAATGAGCAGTTCTTC. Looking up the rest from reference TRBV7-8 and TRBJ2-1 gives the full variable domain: GAGVSQSPRYKVAKRGQDVALRCDPISGHVSLFWYQQALGQGPEFLTYFQNEAQLDKSGLPSDRFFAERPEGSVSTLKIQRTQQEDSAVYLCASSLVAQGSYNEQFFGPGTRLTVL.